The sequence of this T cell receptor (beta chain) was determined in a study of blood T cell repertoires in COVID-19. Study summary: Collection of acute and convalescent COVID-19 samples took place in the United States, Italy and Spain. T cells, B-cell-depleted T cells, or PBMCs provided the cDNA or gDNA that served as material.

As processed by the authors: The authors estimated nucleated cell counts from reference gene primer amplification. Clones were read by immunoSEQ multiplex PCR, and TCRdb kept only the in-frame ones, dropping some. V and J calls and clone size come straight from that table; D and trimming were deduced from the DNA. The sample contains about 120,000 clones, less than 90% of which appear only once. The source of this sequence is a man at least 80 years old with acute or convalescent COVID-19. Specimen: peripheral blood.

The CDR3: CASSLGTDTYEQYF. CDR3 nucleotides: TGCGCCAGCAGCTTGGGGACAGATACCTACGAGCAGTACTTC. The chain couples TRBV5-1 to TRBJ2-7; tentatively, D is TRBD1 (6 bases). Germline lookup yields CDR1 SGHRS and CDR2 YFSETQ. The CDR3 is 14 residues long. The ends were cut back, 0 bases at V and 2 bases at J, with 9 bases in the middle.